This entry describes one TCR beta chain. This record belongs to a study of blood T cell repertoires in COVID-19. About the research overall: Samples came from the United States, Italy and Spain, spanning acute and convalescent COVID-19. In each case, the material was cDNA or gDNA derived from T cells, B-cell-depleted T cells, or PBMCs.

Produced via immunoSEQ multiplex PCR; TCRdb's table is partial and in-frame only. The table records roughly 330,000 clones, about 91% of them present only once. With V trimmed by 2 bases and J by 5 bases, 5 bases remained unmatched. Germline V CDR1 and CDR2: MDHEN, SYDVKM. The CDR3 runs 15 residues. The sequence was collected from a man in his thirties or forties with COVID-19, enrolled during active disease. The material sequenced was peripheral blood. This chain joins TRBV28 and TRBJ2-5, with 10 nucleotides matching TRBD2. This CDR3 reads CASSLRTSGKETQYF. The CDR3 region has the DNA TGTGCCAGCAGTTTAAGAACTAGCGGGAAGGAGACCCAGTACTTC. The variable domain in full, completed from reference TRBV28 and TRBJ2-5, reads DVKVTQSSRYLVKRTGEKVFLECVQDMDHENMFWYRQDPGLGLRLIYFSYDVKMKEKGDIPEGYSVSREKKERFSLILESASTNQTSMYLCASSLRTSGKETQYFGPGTRLLVL.